This TCR beta chain was recovered during a study of blood T cell repertoires in COVID-19. The CDR3 has 14 residues. V shed 6 bases, J shed 5 bases, and the junction held 4 bases outside the gene matches. CDR1 is MNHNS, CDR2 SASEGT, per germline. Using immunoSEQ multiplex PCR, the repertoire was profiled, and TCRdb retains in-frame clones only, with some absent. The table records 150,000 to 200,000 clones, 65% to 85% of them present only once. The sequence was obtained from a man in his sixties or seventies who had been exposed to COVID-19. The chain recombines TRBV6-1 with TRBJ2-2; 9 bases align to TRBD2. The source material was PBMCs or T cells enriched from blood (not recorded which). The CDR3 spells CASSRGGVTGELFF. The CDR3 DNA is TGTGCCAGCAGCCGCGGGGGGGTAACCGGGGAGCTGTTTTTT.